The 4 T cell receptor beta chains in this list originate from one sample, sequenced in a study of OX40 agonist ivuxolimab in advanced cancers. The assay was immunoSEQ multiplex PCR, and TCRdb's table has in-frame clones only and misses some. The sample gives 27,000 or so clones, about 86% of which show up once; approximately 40% is in the top ten. The source was CD4+ or CD8+ T cells sorted from blood, collected in a trial of the OX40 agonist ivuxolimab. All receptors come from an adult with an advanced solid tumor such as melanoma, head and neck, liver or kidney cancer.

The J gene is TRBJ2-5, the V gene TRBV7-9, with D possibly being TRBD2 (6 bases). V lost 3 bases to trimming and J lost 4 bases, with 12 bases between them. The germline V gene has CDR1 SEHNR and CDR2 FQNEAQ (reference sequence). This CDR3 is built from 14 residues. Here the CDR3 reads CASSFPLGGETQYF. DNA for the CDR3: TGTGCCAGCAGCTTCCCCTTGGGAGGAGAGACCCAGTACTTC.

The J gene is TRBJ2-1, the V gene TRBV28; perhaps D is TRBD1 or TRBD2 (7 bases each). The germline gives CDR1 MDHEN, CDR2 SYDVKM. The length of the CDR3 is 16 residues. The V and J ends lost 5 bases and 8 bases respectively, with 22 bases between them. This CDR3 reads CASSQAGPGGDDEQFF. In DNA, the CDR3 is TGTGCCAGCAGTCAGGCCGGGCCAGGGGGGGACGATGAGCAGTTCTTC.

V gene TRBV7-9 combines with J gene TRBJ1-1, with TRBD1 identical over 7 bases. This CDR3 contains 14 residues. The germline CDR1 and CDR2 sequences are SEHNR and FQNEAQ (reference sequence). The V and J ends lost 4 bases and 4 bases, in that order; junction bases with no gene match: 6. CDR3 coding DNA: TGTGCCAGCAGCTGGCAGGGGGAGGGCACTGAAGCTTTCTTT. It is translated as CASSWQGEGTEAFF.

Only one count was recorded for this clone. The genes are TRBV11-2 and TRBJ2-5, with 8 bases lining up with TRBD1. The CDR3 spans 18 residues. Germline V lookup: CDR1 SGHAT, CDR2 FQNNGV. V was pared by 3 bases and J by 0 bases, with 12 bases of the junction left unmatched. This CDR3 reads CASSFPSRDRGDQETQYF. The CDR3 nucleotides read TGTGCCAGCAGCTTCCCGTCCCGCGACAGGGGAGACCAAGAGACCCAGTACTTC. The full variable domain, with the rest looked up from reference TRBV11-2 and TRBJ2-5, is EAGVAQSPRYKIIEKRQSVAFWCNPISGHATLYWYQQILGQGPKLLIQFQNNGVVDDSQLPKDRFSAERLKGVDSTLKIQPAKLEDSAVYLCASSFPSRDRGDQETQYFGPGTRLLVL.